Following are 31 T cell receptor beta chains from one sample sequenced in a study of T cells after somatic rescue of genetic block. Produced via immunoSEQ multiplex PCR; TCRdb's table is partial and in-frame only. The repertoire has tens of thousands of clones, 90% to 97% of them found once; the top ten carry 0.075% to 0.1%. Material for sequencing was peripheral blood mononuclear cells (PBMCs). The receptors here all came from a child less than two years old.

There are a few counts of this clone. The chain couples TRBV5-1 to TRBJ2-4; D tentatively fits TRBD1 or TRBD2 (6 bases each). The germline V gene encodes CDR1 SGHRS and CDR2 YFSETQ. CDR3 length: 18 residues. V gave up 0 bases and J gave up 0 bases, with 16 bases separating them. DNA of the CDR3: TGCGCCAGCAGCTTGGCTGGGGGCGGGATCGTAGCCAAAAACATTCAGTACTTC. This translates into CASSLAGGGIVAKNIQYF.

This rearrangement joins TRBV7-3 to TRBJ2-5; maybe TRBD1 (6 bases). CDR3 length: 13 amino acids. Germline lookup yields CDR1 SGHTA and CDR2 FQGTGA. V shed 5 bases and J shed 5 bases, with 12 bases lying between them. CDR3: CASSPTRGETQYF. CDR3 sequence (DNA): TGTGCCAGCAGCCCGACAAGGGGGGAGACCCAGTACTTC.

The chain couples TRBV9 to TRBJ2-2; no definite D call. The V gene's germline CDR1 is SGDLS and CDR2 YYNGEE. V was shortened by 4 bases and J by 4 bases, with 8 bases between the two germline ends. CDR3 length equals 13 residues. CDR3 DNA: TGTGCCAGCAGCCCCCACCTCACCGGGGAGCTGTTTTTT. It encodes CASSPHLTGELFF.

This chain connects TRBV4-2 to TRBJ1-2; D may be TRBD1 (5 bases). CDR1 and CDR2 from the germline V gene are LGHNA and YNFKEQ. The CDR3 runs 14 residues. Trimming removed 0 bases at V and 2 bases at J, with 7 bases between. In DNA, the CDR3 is TGTGCCAGCAGCCAAGAGGACAAAAACTATGGCTACACCTTC. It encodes CASSQEDKNYGYTF.

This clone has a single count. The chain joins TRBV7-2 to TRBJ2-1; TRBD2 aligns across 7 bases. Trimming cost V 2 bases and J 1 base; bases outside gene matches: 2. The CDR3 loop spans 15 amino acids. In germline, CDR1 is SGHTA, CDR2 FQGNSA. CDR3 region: CASSLSRGSYNEQFF. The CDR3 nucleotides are TGTGCCAGCAGCTTATCGCGGGGGTCCTACAATGAGCAGTTCTTC. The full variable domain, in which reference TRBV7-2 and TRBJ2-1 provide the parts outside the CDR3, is GAGVSQSPSNKVTEKGKDVELRCDPISGHTALYWYRQSLGQGLEFLIYFQGNSAPDKSGLPSDRFSAERTGGSVSTLTIQRTQQEDSAVYLCASSLSRGSYNEQFFGPGTRLTVL.

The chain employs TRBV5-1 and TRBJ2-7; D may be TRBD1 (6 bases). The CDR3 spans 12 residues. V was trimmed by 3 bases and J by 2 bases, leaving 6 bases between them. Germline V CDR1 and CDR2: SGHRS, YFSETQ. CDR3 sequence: CASSWDTYEQYF. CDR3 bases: TGCGCCAGCAGCTGGGACACCTACGAGCAGTACTTC.

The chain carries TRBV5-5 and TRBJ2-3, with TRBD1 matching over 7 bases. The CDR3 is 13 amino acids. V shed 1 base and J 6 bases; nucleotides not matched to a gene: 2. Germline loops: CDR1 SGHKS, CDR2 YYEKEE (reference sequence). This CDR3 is CASSLQGVDTQYF. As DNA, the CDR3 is TGTGCCAGCAGCTTGCAGGGGGTGGATACGCAGTATTTT.

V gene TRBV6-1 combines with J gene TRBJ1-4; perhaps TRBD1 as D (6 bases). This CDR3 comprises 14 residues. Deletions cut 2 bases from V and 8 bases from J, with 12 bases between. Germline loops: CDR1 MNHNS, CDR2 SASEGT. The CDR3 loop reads CASSETQGREKLFF. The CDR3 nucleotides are TGTGCCAGCAGTGAAACACAGGGAAGGGAAAAACTGTTTTTT.

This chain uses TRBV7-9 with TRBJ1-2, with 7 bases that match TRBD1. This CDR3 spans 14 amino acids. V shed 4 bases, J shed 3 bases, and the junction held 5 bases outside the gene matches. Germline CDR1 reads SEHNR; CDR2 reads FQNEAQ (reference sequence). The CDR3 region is CASSSRQGYYGYTF. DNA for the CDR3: TGTGCCAGCAGCTCTAGACAGGGCTACTATGGCTACACCTTC.

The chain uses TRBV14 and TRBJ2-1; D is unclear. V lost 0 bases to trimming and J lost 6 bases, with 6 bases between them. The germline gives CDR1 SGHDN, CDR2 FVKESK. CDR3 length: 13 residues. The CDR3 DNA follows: TGTGCCAGCAGCCAAGAAGTGTCCAATGAGCAGTTCTTC. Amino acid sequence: CASSQEVSNEQFF.

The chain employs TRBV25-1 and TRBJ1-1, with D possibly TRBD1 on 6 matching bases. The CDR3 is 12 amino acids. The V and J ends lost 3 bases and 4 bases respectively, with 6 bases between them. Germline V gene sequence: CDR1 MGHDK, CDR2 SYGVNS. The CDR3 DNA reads TGTGCCAGCAGTGACAGGGGCACTGAAGCTTTCTTT. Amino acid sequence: CASSDRGTEAFF.

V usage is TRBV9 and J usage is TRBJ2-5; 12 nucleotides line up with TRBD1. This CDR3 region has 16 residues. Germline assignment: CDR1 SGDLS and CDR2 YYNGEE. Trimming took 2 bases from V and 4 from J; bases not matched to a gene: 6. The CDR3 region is CASSVSGTGGGETQYF. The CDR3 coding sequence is TGTGCCAGCAGCGTGTCCGGGACAGGGGGCGGAGAGACCCAGTACTTC.

Written as DNA, the CDR3 is TGCGCCAGCAGCCGACAGAACCTTCTAGCCAAAAACATTCAGTACTTC. This sequence encodes CASSRQNLLAKNIQYF. The chain carries TRBV4-1 and TRBJ2-4, with D tentatively TRBD1 (5 bases). The germline V gene has CDR1 MGHRA and CDR2 YSYEKL. The V end was cut by 4 bases, the J end by 0 bases, with 13 bases between. The CDR3 is made up of 16 amino acids.

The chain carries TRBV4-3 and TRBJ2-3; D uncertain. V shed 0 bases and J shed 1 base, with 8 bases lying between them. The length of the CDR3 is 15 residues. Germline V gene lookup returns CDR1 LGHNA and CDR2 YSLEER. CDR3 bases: TGCGCCAGCAGCCAAGATCCTGGCGGCACAGATACGCAGTATTTT. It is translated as CASSQDPGGTDTQYF.

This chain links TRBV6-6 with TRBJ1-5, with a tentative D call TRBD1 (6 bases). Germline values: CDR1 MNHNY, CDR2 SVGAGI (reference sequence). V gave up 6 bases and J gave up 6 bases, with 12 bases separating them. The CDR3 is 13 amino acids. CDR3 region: CASSPDSTQPQHF. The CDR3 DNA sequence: TGTGCCAGCAGCCCGGACAGTACTCAGCCCCAGCATTTT.

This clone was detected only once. CDR3: CASSQKGERDTQYF. CDR3 DNA sequence: TGCGCCAGCAGCCAAAAAGGCGAGCGGGATACGCAGTATTTT. This chain connects TRBV4-3 to TRBJ2-3; weak D call: TRBD2 (5 bases). The CDR3 runs to 14 residues. The germline CDR1 and CDR2 sequences are LGHNA and YSLEER. V lost 2 bases and J 6 bases, leaving 12 bases between the germline ends.

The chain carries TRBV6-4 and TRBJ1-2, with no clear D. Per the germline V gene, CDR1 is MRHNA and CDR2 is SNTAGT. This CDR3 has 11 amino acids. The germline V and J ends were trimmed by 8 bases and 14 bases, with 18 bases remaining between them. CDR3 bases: TGTGCCAGCCTCCCTGACGGATGTCGGACCTTC. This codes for CASLPDGCRTF.

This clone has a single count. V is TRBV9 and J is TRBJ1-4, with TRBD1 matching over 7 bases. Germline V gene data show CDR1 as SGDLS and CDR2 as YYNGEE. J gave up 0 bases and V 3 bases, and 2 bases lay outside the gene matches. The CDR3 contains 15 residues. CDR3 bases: TGTGCCAGCAGCGCCGGGACAGCAACTAATGAAAAACTGTTTTTT. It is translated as CASSAGTATNEKLFF.

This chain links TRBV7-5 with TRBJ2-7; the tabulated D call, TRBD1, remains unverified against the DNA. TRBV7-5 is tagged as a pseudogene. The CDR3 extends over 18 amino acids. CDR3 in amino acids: CVRSLVGLDSTSSYEQYF. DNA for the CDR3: TGTGTCAGAAGCTTAGTCGGATTAGACAGCACGAGCTCCTACGAGCAGTACTTC.

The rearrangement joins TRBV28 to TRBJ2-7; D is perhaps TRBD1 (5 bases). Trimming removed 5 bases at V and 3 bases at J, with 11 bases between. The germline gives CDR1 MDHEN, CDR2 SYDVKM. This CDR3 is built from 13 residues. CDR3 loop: CASSPKQGYEQYF. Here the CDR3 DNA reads TGTGCCAGCAGTCCGAAGCAGGGCTACGAGCAGTACTTC.

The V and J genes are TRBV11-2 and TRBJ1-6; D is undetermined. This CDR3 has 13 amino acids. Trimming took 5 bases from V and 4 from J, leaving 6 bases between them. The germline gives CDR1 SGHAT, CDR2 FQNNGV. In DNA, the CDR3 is TGTGCCAGCAGCCAACGGTATAATTCACCCCTCCACTTT. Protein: CASSQRYNSPLHF.

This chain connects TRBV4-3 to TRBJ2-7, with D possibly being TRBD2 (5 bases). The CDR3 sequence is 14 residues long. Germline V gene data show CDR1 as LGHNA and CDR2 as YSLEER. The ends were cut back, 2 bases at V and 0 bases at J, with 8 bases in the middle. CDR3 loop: CASSQYTSSYEQYF. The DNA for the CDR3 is TGCGCCAGCAGCCAATACACTAGCTCCTACGAGCAGTACTTC.

The CDR3 here is CASIRGWVTEAFF. The CDR3 nucleotides read TGTGCCAGCATCCGGGGGTGGGTCACTGAAGCTTTCTTT. This chain uses TRBV28 with TRBJ1-1; the D gene is possibly TRBD1 (5 bases). CDR1 is MDHEN and CDR2 is SYDVKM in the germline V gene. The length of the CDR3 is 13 residues. The V end was cut by 7 bases, the J end by 4 bases, with 13 bases between.

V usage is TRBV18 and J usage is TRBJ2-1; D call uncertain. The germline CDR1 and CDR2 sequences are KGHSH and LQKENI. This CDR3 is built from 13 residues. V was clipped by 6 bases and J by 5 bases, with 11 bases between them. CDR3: CASSRTDHNEQFF. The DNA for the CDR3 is TGTGCCAGCTCCCGGACGGACCACAATGAGCAGTTCTTC.

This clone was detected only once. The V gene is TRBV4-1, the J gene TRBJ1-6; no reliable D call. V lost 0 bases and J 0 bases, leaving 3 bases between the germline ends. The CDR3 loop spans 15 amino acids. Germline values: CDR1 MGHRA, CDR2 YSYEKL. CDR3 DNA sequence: TGCGCCAGCAGCCAAGACAGCTCCTATAATTCACCCCTCCACTTT. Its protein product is CASSQDSSYNSPLHF.

CDR3 in amino acids: CASSSYRTSNYGYTF. CDR3 nucleotide sequence: TGTGCCAGCAGCTCCTACAGAACTTCTAACTATGGCTACACCTTC. This chain connects TRBV5-4 to TRBJ1-2; D is unclear. Trimming removed 3 bases at V and 0 bases at J, with 12 bases between. This CDR3 is 15 amino acids long. Germline V lookup: CDR1 SGHNT, CDR2 YYREEE (reference sequence).

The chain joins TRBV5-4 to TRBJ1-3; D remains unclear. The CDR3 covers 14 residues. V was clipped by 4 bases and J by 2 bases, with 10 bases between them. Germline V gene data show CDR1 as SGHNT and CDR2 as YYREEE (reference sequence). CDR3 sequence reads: CASSPPGAGNTIYF. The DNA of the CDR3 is TGTGCCAGCAGCCCCCCCGGGGCTGGAAACACCATATATTTT.

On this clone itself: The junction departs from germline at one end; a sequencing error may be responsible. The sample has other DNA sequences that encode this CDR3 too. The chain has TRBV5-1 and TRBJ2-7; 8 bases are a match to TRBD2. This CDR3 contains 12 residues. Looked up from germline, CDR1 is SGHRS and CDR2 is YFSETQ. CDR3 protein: CASSRTSYEQYF. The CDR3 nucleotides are TGCGCCAGCAGCCGGACTAGCTACGAGCAGTACTTT.

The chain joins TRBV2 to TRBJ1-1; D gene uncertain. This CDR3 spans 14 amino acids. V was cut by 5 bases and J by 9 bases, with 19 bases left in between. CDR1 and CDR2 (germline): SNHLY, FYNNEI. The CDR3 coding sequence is TGTGCCAGCAGTCCCCTAGTGAACTCGGGGAAAGCTTTCTTT. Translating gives CASSPLVNSGKAFF.

CDR3 sequence reads: CASSQTGVGGKLFF. The CDR3 coding sequence is TGTGCCAGCAGCCAGACAGGGGTCGGGGGAAAACTGTTTTTT. This sequence joins TRBV7-6 and TRBJ1-4; 8 bases align to TRBD1. Germline assignment: CDR1 SGHVS and CDR2 FNYEAQ. Losses at the gene ends were 5 bases for V and 10 bases for J; bases not matched to a gene: 9. This CDR3 contains 14 residues.

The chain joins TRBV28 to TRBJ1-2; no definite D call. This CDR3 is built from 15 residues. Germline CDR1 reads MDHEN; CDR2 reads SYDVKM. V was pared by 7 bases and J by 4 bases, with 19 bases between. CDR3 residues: CASNLDLAGAYGYTF. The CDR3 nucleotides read TGTGCCAGCAACCTGGACCTAGCAGGAGCCTATGGCTACACCTTC.